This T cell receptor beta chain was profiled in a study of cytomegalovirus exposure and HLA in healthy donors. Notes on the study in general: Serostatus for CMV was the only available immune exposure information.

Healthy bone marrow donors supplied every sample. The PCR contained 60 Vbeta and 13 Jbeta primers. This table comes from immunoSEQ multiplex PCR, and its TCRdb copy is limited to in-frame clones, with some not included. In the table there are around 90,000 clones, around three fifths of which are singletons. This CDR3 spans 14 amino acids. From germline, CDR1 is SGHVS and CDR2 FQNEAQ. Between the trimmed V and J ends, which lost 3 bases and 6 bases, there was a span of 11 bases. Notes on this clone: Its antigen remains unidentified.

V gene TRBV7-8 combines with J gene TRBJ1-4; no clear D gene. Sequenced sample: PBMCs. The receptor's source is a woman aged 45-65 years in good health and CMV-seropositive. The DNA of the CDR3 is TGTGCCAGCAGCTTGCGGAGGTCACATGAAAAACTGTTTTTT. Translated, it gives CASSLRRSHEKLFF.